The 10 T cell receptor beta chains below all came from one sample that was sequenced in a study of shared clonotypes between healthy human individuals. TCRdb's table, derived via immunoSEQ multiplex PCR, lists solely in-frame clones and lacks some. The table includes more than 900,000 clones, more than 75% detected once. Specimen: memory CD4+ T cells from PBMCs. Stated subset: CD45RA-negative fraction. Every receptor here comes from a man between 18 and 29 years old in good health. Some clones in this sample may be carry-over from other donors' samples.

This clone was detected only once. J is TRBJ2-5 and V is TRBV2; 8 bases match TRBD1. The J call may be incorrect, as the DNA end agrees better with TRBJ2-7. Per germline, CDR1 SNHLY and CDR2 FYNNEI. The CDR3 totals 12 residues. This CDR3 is CASRTGEYEQYF. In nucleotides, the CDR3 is TGTGCCAGCAGGACAGGGGAATACGAGCAGTACTTC.

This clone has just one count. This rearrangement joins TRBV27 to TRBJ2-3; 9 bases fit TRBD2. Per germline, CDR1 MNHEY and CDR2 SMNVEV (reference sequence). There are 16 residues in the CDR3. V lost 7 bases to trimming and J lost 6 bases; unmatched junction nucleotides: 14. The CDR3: CASNPSGTVLRDTQYF. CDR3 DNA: TGTGCCAGCAACCCTAGCGGGACGGTCCTCAGGGATACGCAGTATTTT.

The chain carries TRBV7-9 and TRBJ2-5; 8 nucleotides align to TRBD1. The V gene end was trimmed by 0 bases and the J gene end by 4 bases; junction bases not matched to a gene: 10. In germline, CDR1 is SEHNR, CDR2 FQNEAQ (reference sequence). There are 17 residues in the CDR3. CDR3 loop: CASSLARDRGYGETQYF. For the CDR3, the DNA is TGTGCCAGCAGCTTAGCGCGAGACAGGGGATATGGAGAGACCCAGTACTTC. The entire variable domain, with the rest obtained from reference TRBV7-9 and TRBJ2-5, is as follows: DTGVSQNPRHKITKRGQNVTFRCDPISEHNRLYWYRQTLGQGPEFLTYFQNEAQLEKSRLLSDRFSAERPKGSFSTLEIQRTEQGDSAMYLCASSLARDRGYGETQYFGPGTRLLVL.

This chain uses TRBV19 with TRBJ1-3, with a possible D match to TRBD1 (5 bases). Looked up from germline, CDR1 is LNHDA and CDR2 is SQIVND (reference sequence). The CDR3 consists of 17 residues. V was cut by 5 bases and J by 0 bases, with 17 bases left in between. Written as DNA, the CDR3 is TGTGCCAGTAGTCATGGGACTGGAAAAAGCTCTGGAAACACCATATATTTT. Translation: CASSHGTGKSSGNTIYF.

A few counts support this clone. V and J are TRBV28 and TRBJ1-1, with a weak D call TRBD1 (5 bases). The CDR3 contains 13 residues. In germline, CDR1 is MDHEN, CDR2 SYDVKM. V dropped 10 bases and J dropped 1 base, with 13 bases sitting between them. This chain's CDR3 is CATGGRSNTEAFF. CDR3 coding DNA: TGTGCCACGGGGGGACGGTCGAACACTGAAGCTTTCTTT.

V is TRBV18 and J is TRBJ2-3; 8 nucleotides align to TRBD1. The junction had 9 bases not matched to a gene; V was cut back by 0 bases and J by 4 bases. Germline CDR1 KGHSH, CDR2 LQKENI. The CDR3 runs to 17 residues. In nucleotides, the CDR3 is TGTGCCAGCTCACCACCTTCCAGGGGGCGTTGGGCAGATACGCAGTATTTT. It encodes CASSPPSRGRWADTQYF. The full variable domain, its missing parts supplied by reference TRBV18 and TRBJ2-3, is NAGVMQNPRHLVRRRGQEARLRCSPMKGHSHVYWYRQLPEEGLKFMVYLQKENIIDESGMPKERFSAEFPKEGPSILRIQQVVRGDSAAYFCASSPPSRGRWADTQYFGPGTRLTVL.

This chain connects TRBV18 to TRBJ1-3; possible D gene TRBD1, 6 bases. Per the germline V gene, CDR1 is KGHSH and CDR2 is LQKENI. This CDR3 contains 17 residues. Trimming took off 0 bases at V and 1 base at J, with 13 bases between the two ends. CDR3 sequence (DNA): TGTGCCAGCTCACCACCGAACGGGGGGCGTTCTGGAAACACCATATATTTT. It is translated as CASSPPNGGRSGNTIYF.

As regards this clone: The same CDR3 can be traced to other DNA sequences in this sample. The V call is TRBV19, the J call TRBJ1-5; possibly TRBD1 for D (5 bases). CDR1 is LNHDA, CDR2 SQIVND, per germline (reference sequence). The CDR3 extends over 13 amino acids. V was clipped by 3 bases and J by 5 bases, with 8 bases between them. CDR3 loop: CASSMGRDQPQHF. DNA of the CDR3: TGTGCCAGTAGTATGGGGCGGGATCAGCCCCAGCATTTT.

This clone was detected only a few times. CDR3 region: CASTDRGPDTQYF. In DNA form, the CDR3 reads TGTGCCAGCACCGACAGGGGTCCAGATACGCAGTATTTT. The chain uses TRBV27 and TRBJ2-3; 8 bases fit TRBD1. The CDR3 is made up of 13 amino acids. V lost 7 bases to trimming and J lost 4 bases; unmatched junction nucleotides: 4. Germline CDR1 and CDR2: MNHEY and SMNVEV (reference sequence).

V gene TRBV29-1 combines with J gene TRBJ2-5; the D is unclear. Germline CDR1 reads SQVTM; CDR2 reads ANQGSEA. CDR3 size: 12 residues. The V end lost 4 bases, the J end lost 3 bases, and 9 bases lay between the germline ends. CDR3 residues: CSVGPSKETQYF. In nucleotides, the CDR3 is TGCAGCGTTGGACCAAGTAAAGAGACCCAGTACTTC.